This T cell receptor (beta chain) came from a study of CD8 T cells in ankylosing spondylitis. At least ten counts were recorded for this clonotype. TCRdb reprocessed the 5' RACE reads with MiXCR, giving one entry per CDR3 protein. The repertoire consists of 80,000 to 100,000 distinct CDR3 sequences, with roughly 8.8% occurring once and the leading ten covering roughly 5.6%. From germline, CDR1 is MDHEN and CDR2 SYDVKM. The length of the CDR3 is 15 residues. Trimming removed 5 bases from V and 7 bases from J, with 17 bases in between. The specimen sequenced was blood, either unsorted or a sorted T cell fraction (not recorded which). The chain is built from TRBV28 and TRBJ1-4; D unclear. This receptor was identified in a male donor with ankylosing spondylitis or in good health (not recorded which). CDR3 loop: CASSLNSGLFEKLFF. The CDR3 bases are TGTGCCAGCAGTCTAAACTCGGGCCTTTTTGAAAAACTGTTTTTT.